Listed below are T cell receptor beta chains from one sample, sequenced in a study of T-cell memory formation after mild COVID-19. TCRdb processed the 5' RACE reads anew with MiXCR; each CDR3 protein has one entry. The sample shows roughly 200,000 distinct CDR3 sequences, around 9.5% of them seen only once. The sequencing sample was made of PBMCs or a T cell subset sorted from them (not recorded which). These receptors all stem from a man in his late teens or twenties who had mild COVID-19 (a few samples of this study predate the infection). Cell type and time point are not known. Each CDR3 is given with its conserved first and last residue. A D gene is named only where the DNA matches it firmly. Part of the rows lack a size; the others show once, few, many or a class for expanded clones.

>TRBV20-1|many|NA|TRBJ1-1
CSARDTGLGGEAFF
TGCAGTGCTAGAGATACAGGCCTGGGGGGGGAAGCTTTCTTT
>TRBV6-2/TRBV6-3|NA|NA|TRBJ1-5
CASSFSGPNGQPQHF
TGTGCCAGCAGTTTCTCGGGCCCCAACGGCCAGCCCCAGCATTTT
>TRBV15|many|NA|TRBJ2-1
CATSRDSSANEQFF
TGTGCCACCAGCAGAGACTCCTCAGCCAATGAGCAGTTCTTC
>TRBV29-1|few|NA|TRBJ1-2
CSVARPGQRANYGYTF
TGCAGCGTTGCCAGGCCAGGTCAACGAGCTAACTATGGCTACACCTTC
>TRBV6-5|many|TRBD1|TRBJ1-5
CASSSHRGDQPQHF
TGTGCCAGCAGTTCCCACAGGGGTGATCAGCCCCAGCATTTT
>TRBV30|NA|NA|TRBJ2-1
CACQTYNEQFF
TGTGCCTGCCAAACCTACAATGAGCAGTTCTTC
>TRBV7-2|few|NA|TRBJ1-6
CASTAQGGYSPLHF
TGTGCCAGCACCGCCCAAGGAGGATATTCACCCCTCCACTTT
>TRBV4-2|many|TRBD2|TRBJ2-1
CASSQPGAGGYNEQFF
TGTGCCAGCAGCCAACCCGGAGCGGGGGGGTACAATGAGCAGTTCTTC
>TRBV5-1|NA|NA|TRBJ2-2
CASSLGPRTNTGELFF
TGCGCCAGCAGCTTGGGGCCCAGGACGAACACCGGGGAGCTGTTTTTT
>TRBV15|NA|TRBD2|TRBJ2-7
CATSRDGGGYEQYF
TGTGCCACCAGCAGAGATGGCGGGGGCTACGAGCAGTACTTC
>TRBV5-1|NA|TRBD1|TRBJ1-2
CASRATAGGNYGYTF
TGCGCCAGCCGGGCTACGGCAGGGGGGAACTATGGCTACACCTTC
>TRBV20-1|many|TRBD1|TRBJ2-1
CSAPPDRGPGQFF
TGCAGTGCCCCCCCAGACAGGGGGCCGGGGCAGTTCTTC
>TRBV7-3|many|NA|TRBJ1-4
CASSYLNNEKLFF
TGTGCCAGCAGCTACCTGAATAATGAAAAACTGTTTTTT